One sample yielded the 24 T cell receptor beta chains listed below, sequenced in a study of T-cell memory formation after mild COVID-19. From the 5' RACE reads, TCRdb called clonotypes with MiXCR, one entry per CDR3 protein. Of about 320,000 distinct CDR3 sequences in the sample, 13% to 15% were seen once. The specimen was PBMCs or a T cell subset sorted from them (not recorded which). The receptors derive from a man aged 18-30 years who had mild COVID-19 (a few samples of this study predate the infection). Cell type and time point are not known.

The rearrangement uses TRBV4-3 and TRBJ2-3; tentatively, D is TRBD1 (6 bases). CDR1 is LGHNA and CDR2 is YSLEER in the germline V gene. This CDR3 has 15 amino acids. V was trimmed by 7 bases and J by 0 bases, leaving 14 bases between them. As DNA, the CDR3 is TGCGCCAGCAAACAGACAGGTCTTAGCACAGATACGCAGTATTTT. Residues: CASKQTGLSTDTQYF.

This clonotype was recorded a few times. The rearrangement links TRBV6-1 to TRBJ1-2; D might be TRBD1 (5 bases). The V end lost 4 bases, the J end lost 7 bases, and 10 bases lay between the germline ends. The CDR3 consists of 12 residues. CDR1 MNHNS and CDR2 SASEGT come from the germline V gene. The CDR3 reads CASSGTGGGYTF. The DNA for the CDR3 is TGTGCCAGCAGTGGGACCGGGGGTGGCTACACCTTC.

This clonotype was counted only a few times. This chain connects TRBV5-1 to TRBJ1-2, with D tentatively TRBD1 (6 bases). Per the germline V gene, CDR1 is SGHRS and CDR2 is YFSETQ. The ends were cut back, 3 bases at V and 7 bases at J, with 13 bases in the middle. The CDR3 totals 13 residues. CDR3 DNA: TGCGCCAGCAGCTGGCGAGGGGGAGGTGGCTACACCTTC. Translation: CASSWRGGGGYTF.

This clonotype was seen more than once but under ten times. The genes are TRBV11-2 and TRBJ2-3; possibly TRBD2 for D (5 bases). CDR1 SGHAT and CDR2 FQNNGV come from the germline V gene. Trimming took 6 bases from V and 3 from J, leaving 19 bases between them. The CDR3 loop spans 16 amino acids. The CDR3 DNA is TGTGCCAGCAGGACCGAGGGTGGAGGAAATACAGATACGCAGTATTTT. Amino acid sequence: CASRTEGGGNTDTQYF.

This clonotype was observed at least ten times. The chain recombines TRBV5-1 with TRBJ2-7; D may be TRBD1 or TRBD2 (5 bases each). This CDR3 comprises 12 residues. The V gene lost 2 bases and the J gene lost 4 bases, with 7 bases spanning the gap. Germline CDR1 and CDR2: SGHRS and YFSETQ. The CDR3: CASSFGGYEQYF. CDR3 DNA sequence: TGCGCCAGCAGCTTTGGGGGATACGAGCAGTACTTC.

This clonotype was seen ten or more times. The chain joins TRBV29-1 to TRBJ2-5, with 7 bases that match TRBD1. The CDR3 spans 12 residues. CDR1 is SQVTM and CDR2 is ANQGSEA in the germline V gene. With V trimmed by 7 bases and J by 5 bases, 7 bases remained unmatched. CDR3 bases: TGCAGCGGACGACAGGGAGTTGAGACCCAGTACTTC. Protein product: CSGRQGVETQYF.

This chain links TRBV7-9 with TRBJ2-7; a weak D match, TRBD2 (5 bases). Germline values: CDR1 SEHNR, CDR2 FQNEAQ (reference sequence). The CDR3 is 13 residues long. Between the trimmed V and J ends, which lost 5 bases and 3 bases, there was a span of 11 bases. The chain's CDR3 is CASSPAGNYEQYV. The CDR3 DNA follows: TGTGCCAGCAGCCCCGCCGGGAACTACGAGCAGTACGTC.

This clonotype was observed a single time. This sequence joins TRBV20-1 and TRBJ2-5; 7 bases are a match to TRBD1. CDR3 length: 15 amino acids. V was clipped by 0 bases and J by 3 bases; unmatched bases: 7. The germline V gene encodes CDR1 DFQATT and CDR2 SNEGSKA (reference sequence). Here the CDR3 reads CSARDLGQGEETQYF. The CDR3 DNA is TGCAGTGCTAGAGATCTCGGGCAGGGGGAAGAGACCCAGTACTTC.

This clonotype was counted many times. CDR3 nucleotide sequence: TGTGCCAGCAGCTCGGACAGTTACACTGAAGCTTTCTTT. This translates into CASSSDSYTEAFF. This chain uses TRBV7-9 with TRBJ1-1, with D possibly matching TRBD1 (6 bases). The CDR3 covers 13 residues. V was shortened by 4 bases and J by 3 bases, with 9 bases between the two germline ends. Germline V gene data show CDR1 as SEHNR and CDR2 as FQNEAQ (reference sequence).

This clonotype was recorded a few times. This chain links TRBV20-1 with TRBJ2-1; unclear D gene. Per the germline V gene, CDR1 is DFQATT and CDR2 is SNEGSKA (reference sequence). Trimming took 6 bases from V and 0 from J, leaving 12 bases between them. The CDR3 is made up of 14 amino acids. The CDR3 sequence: CSAEPESSYNEQFF. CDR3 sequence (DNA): TGCAGTGCAGAGCCCGAAAGCTCCTACAATGAGCAGTTCTTC.

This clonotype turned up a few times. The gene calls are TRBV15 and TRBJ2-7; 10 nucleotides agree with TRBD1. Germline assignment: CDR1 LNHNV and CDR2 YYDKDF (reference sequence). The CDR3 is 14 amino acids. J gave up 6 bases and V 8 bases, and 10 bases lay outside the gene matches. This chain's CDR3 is CATSRDRGFGEQYV. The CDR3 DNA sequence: TGTGCCACCTCTCGGGACAGGGGTTTCGGCGAGCAGTACGTC.

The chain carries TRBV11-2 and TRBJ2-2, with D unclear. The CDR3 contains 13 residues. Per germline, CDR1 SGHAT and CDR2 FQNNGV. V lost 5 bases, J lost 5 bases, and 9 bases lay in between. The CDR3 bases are TGTGCCAGCAGCCCCCCAGAGACCGGGGAGCTGTTTTTT. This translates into CASSPPETGELFF.

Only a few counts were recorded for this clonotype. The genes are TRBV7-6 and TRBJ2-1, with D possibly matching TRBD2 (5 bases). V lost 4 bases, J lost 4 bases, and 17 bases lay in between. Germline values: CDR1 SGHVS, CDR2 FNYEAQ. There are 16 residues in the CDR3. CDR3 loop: CASSSLEGHHYNEQFF. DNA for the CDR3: TGTGCCAGCAGCTCCTTAGAGGGCCACCATTACAATGAGCAGTTCTTC. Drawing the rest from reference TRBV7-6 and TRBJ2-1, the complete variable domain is GAGVSQSPRYKVTKRGQDVALRCDPISGHVSLYWYRQALGQGPEFLTYFNYEAQQDKSGLPNDRFSAERPEGSISTLTIQRTEQRDSAMYRCASSSLEGHHYNEQFFGPGTRLTVL.

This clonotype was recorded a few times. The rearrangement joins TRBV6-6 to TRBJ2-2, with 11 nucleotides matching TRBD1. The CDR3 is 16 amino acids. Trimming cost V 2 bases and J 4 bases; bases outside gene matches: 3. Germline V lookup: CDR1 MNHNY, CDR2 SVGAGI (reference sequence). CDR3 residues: CASSYPGTGGTGELFF. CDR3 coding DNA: TGTGCCAGCAGTTACCCCGGGACAGGGGGCACCGGGGAGCTGTTTTTT.

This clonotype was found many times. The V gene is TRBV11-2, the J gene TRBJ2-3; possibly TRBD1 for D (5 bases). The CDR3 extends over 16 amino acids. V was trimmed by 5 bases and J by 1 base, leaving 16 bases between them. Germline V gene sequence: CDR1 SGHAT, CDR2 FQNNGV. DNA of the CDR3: TGTGCCAGCAGCCAAAAACGTCAACAGGGCACAGATACGCAGTATTTT. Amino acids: CASSQKRQQGTDTQYF. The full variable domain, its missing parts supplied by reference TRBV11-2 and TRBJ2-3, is EAGVAQSPRYKIIEKRQSVAFWCNPISGHATLYWYQQILGQGPKLLIQFQNNGVVDDSQLPKDRFSAERLKGVDSTLKIQPAKLEDSAVYLCASSQKRQQGTDTQYFGPGTRLTVL.

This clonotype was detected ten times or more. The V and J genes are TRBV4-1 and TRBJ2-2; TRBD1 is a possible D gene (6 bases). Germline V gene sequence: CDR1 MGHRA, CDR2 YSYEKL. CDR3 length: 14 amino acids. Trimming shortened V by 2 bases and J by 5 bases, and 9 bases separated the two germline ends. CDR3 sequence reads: CASSQLQGTGELFF. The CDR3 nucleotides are TGCGCCAGCAGCCAATTACAGGGAACCGGGGAGCTGTTTTTT.

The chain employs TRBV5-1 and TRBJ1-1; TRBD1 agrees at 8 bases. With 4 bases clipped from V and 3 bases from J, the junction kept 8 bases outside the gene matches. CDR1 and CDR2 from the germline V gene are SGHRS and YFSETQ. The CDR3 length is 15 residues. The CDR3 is CASSPIGQGDTEAFF. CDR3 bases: TGCGCCAGCAGCCCAATAGGACAGGGCGACACTGAAGCTTTCTTT.

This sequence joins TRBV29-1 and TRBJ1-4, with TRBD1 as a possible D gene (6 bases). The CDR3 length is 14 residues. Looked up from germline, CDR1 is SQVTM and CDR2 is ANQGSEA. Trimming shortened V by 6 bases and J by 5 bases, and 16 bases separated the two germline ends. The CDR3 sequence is CSVALGGANEKLFF. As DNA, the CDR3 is TGCAGCGTGGCCCTAGGGGGGGCAAATGAAAAACTGTTTTTT.

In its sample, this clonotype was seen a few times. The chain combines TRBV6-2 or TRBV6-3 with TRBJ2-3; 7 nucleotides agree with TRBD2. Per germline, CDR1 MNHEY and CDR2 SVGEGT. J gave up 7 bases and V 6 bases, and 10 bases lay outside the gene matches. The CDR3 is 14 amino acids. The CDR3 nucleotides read TGTGCCAGCAGCCCCGGGACTACCCGTTATACGCAGTATTTT. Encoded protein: CASSPGTTRYTQYF.

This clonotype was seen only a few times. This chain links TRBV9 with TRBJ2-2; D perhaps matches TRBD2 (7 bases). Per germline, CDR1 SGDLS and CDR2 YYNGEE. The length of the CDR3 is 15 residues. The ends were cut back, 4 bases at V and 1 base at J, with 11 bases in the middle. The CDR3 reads CASSKGGMNTGELFF. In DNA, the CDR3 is TGTGCCAGCAGCAAGGGGGGGATGAACACCGGGGAGCTGTTTTTT. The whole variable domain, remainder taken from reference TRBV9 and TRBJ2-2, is DSGVTQTPKHLITATGQRVTLRCSPRSGDLSVYWYQQSLDQGLQFLIQYYNGEERAKGNILERFSAQQFPDLHSELNLSSLELGDSALYFCASSKGGMNTGELFFGEGSRLTVL.

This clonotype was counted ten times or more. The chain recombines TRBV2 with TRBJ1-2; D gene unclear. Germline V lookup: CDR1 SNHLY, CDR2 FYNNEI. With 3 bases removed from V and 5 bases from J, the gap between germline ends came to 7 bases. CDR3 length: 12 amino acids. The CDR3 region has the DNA TGTGCCAGCAGTGACAGGTTATATGGCTACACCTTC. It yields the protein CASSDRLYGYTF.

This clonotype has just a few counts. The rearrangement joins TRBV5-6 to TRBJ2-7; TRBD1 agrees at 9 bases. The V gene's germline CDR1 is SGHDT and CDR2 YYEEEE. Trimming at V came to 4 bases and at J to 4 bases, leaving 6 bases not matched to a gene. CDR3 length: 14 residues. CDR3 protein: CASSVDRGSYEQYV. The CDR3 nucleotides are TGTGCCAGCAGCGTTGACAGGGGGTCGTACGAGCAGTACGTC.

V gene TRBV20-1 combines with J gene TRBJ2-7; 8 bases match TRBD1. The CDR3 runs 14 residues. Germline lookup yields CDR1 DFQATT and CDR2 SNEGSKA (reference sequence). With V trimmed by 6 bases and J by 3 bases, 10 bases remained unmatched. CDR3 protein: CSARGDRNLYEQYF. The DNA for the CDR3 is TGCAGTGCGAGGGGGGACAGGAACCTCTACGAGCAGTACTTC.

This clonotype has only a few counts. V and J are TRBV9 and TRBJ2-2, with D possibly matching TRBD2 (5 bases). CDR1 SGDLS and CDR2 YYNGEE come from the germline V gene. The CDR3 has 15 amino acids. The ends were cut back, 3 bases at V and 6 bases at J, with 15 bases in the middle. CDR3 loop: CASSAEPAGPGELFF. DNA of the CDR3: TGTGCCAGCAGCGCTGAGCCGGCGGGTCCCGGGGAGCTGTTTTTT.